Listed below are T cell receptor beta chains from one sample, sequenced in a study of PD-L1 blockade in urothelial cancer. TCRdb's copy holds only in-frame clones and misses some; the assay was immunoSEQ multiplex PCR. The sample shows 70,000 or so clones, around four fifths of them seen only once. The sequencing used PBMCs, collected around atezolizumab (anti-PD-L1) treatment. These TCRs come from a man aged 65-85 years with urothelial cancer. Each CDR3 is given with its conserved first and last residue. Each record gives: V gene, J gene, clone size, D gene, CDR3 protein, CDR3 DNA. A D gene is named only where the DNA matches it firmly. Clone size is shown for a subset of rows, as once, few, many or a class of expanded clone.

>TRBV11-2|TRBJ1-3|NA|NA
CASSLDRENTIYF
TGTGCCAGCAGCTTAGACAGGGAAAACACCATATATTTT
>TRBV10-2|TRBJ2-7|NA|TRBD1
CASSEGTAAYEQYF
TGCGCCAGCAGTGAAGGGACAGCGGCTTACGAGCAGTACTTC
>TRBV6-6|TRBJ1-2|NA|NA
CASTFPAEVNYGYTF
TGTGCCAGCACCTTCCCGGCGGAAGTAAACTATGGCTACACCTTC
>TRBV19|TRBJ2-7|once|NA
CASSGLGPSYEQYF
TGTGCCAGTAGTGGCTTGGGCCCCTCCTACGAGCAGTACTTC
>TRBV28|TRBJ1-3|NA|TRBD1
CASRTGSGTIYF
TGTGCCAGCAGGACAGGGTCGGGCACCATATATTTT
>TRBV7-3|TRBJ2-3|NA|TRBD2
CASSLAGGSTDTQYF
TGTGCCAGCAGCTTAGCGGGAGGGAGCACAGATACGCAGTATTTT
>TRBV6-5|TRBJ1-1|NA|TRBD1
CASSPPRQGNTEAFF
TGTGCCAGCAGTCCTCCCCGACAGGGCAACACTGAAGCTTTCTTT
>TRBV30|TRBJ2-7|few|NA
CAWSPPPRLAATYEQYF
TGTGCCTGGAGTCCCCCCCCGCGGTTAGCGGCAACCTACGAGCAGTACTTC
>TRBV5-4|TRBJ2-2|NA|NA
CASSVPSHTGELFF
TGTGCCAGCAGCGTCCCTTCCCACACCGGGGAGCTGTTTTTT
>TRBV7-3|TRBJ2-2|once|NA
CASSSSTGRGELFF
TGTGCCAGCAGCTCCTCGACGGGGAGGGGGGAGCTGTTTTTT
>TRBV29-1|TRBJ2-1|once|TRBD2
CSVEGGLGALNEQFF
TGCAGCGTTGAGGGGGGACTAGGGGCCTTAAATGAGCAGTTCTTC
>TRBV11-1|TRBJ2-3|NA|TRBD2
CASSLAPPGGSTDTQYF
TGTGCCAGCAGCTTAGCCCCCCCGGGAGGGAGCACAGATACGCAGTATTTT
>TRBV28|TRBJ2-1|once|TRBD1
CASSFPQGAIDEQFF
TGTGCCAGCAGTTTCCCACAGGGGGCCATCGATGAGCAGTTCTTC
>TRBV6-1|TRBJ2-5|NA|NA
CASSEGQVVKTQYF
TGTGCCAGCAGTGAAGGACAGGTGGTGAAGACCCAGTACTTC
>TRBV28|TRBJ2-3|NA|NA
CASSSPSGGTDTQYF
TGTGCCAGCAGCTCCCCTTCGGGGGGCACAGATACGCAGTATTTT
>TRBV6-5|TRBJ2-7|NA|NA
CATRDNYEQYF
TGTGCCACCCGGGACAACTACGAGCAGTACTTC
>TRBV5-6|TRBJ2-7|NA|NA
CASSESGLSYEQYF
TGTGCCAGCAGCGAGTCGGGACTTAGCTACGAGCAGTACTTC
>TRBV18|TRBJ2-7|NA|NA
CASSPPNGEYEQYF
TGTGCCAGCTCACCACCTAACGGTGAGTACGAGCAGTACTTC
>TRBV25-1|TRBJ2-7|NA|TRBD2
CASSPGGTRSYEQYF
TGTGCCAGCAGCCCTGGGGGGACTAGGTCCTACGAGCAGTACTTC
>TRBV30|TRBJ2-5|NA|NA
CAWSKTDQETQYF
TGTGCCTGGAGTAAGACAGATCAAGAGACCCAGTACTTC
>TRBV7-3|TRBJ2-1|once|TRBD2
CASSRGRADEQFF
TGTGCCAGCAGCCGCGGGAGGGCCGATGAGCAGTTCTTC
>TRBV7-8|TRBJ1-1|NA|NA
CASSLDAGVGAEAFF
TGTGCCAGCAGCTTAGATGCGGGGGTGGGGGCTGAAGCTTTCTTT
>TRBV5-1|TRBJ2-1|NA|TRBD2
CASSLGTSGIEQFF
TGCGCCAGCAGCTTGGGGACTAGCGGGATTGAGCAGTTCTTC
>TRBV5-1|TRBJ2-2|NA|NA
CASLRDSTNTGELFF
TGCGCCAGCCTCCGGGACTCCACGAACACCGGGGAGCTGTTTTTT
>TRBV5-1|TRBJ2-1|NA|NA
CASSLSGARDEQFF
TGCGCCAGCAGCCTTTCTGGGGCCCGGGATGAGCAGTTCTTC
>TRBV4-1|TRBJ2-1|NA|NA
CASSQTGSSYNEQFF
TGCGCCAGCAGCCAAACGGGTAGCTCCTACAATGAGCAGTTCTTC
>TRBV6-1|TRBJ2-3|NA|NA
CASSLKFTDTQYF
TGTGCCAGCAGCCTAAAATTCACAGATACGCAGTATTTT
>TRBV5-1|TRBJ2-7|NA|TRBD2
CASSWGLAGTRSYEQYF
TGCGCCAGCAGCTGGGGACTAGCGGGGACGCGCTCCTACGAGCAGTACTTC
>TRBV7-9|TRBJ2-1|NA|TRBD2
CASSLGSGRPYNEQFF
TGTGCCAGCAGCTTAGGTAGCGGGAGGCCGTACAATGAGCAGTTCTTC
>TRBV6-1|TRBJ2-7|NA|TRBD1
CASSEEGGQGRRLYEQYF
TGTGCCAGCAGTGAAGAAGGGGGACAGGGGAGGAGGCTATACGAGCAGTACTTC
>TRBV28|TRBJ2-1|NA|TRBD2
CASSSLRGTSINEQFF
TGTGCCAGCAGTTCCCTACGTGGGACTAGCATTAATGAGCAGTTCTTC
>TRBV14|TRBJ1-1|NA|NA
CASSQRTGRNTEAFF
TGTGCCAGCAGCCAACGTACAGGGAGGAACACTGAAGCTTTCTTT
>TRBV29-1|TRBJ1-3|NA|NA
CSVEDPFSGNTIYF
TGCAGCGTTGAAGATCCTTTCTCTGGAAACACCATATATTTT
>TRBV5-4|TRBJ1-1|NA|TRBD1
CASSTKDRLGEAFF
TGTGCCAGCAGCACAAAGGACAGGCTAGGGGAAGCTTTCTTT
>TRBV21-1|TRBJ2-5|NA|NA
CATWEEGGDQETQYF
TGTGCCACCTGGGAGGAGGGAGGCGACCAAGAGACCCAGTACTTC
>TRBV5-1|TRBJ1-5|NA|NA
CASSLSGGNQPQHF
TGCGCCAGCAGCTTGAGCGGCGGCAATCAGCCCCAGCATTTT
>TRBV27|TRBJ1-1|NA|NA
CASQGFKVPPTEAFF
TGTGCCTCCCAGGGATTTAAGGTTCCCCCCACTGAAGCTTTCTTT
>TRBV5-1|TRBJ2-7|few|TRBD1
CASSFAGTGGYEQYF
TGCGCCAGCAGCTTCGCCGGGACAGGGGGCTACGAGCAGTACTTC
>TRBV28|TRBJ2-2|NA|NA
CASSLGLSGELFF
TGTGCCAGCAGCCTCGGTCTATCCGGGGAGCTGTTTTTT
>TRBV29-1|TRBJ1-2|NA|NA
CSVEDEENYGYTF
TGCAGCGTTGAAGATGAGGAGAACTATGGCTACACCTTC
>TRBV28|TRBJ1-2|NA|NA
CASSPVLSGAGYTF
TGTGCCAGCAGTCCGGTCCTTAGCGGGGCTGGCTACACCTTC
>TRBV19|TRBJ1-2|NA|NA
CASNLRDERGYTF
TGTGCCAGTAACCTGCGGGACGAAAGGGGCTACACCTTC
>TRBV5-1|TRBJ2-1|NA|NA
CASSITTRLDYNEQFF
TGCGCCAGCAGCATAACGACTCGGCTGGACTACAATGAGCAGTTCTTC
>TRBV5-4|TRBJ1-2|NA|NA
CASSLGQRTNYGYTF
TGTGCCAGCAGCTTAGGACAGCGGACTAACTATGGCTACACCTTC
>TRBV28|TRBJ2-1|few|NA
CASSSAGQGGNEQFF
TGTGCCAGCAGTTCGGCGGGGCAGGGAGGAAATGAGCAGTTCTTC
>TRBV10-3|TRBJ1-4|NA|NA
CAISDSVNEKLFF
TGTGCCATCAGTGACAGTGTTAATGAAAAACTGTTTTTT
>TRBV5-5|TRBJ2-5|NA|NA
CASSLGWRGGETQYF
TGTGCCAGCAGCTTAGGGTGGAGGGGTGGGGAGACCCAGTACTTC
>TRBV10-1|TRBJ2-1|NA|TRBD2
CAKRGLADLGVCNEQFF
TGCGCCAAAAGGGGACTAGCGGATTTAGGAGTCTGCAATGAGCAGTTCTTC
>TRBV19|TRBJ1-5|NA|TRBD1
CASSRTGELQPQHF
TGTGCCAGTAGTAGGACAGGGGAATTACAGCCCCAGCATTTT
>TRBV19|TRBJ2-1|NA|TRBD2
CASSMRGLAGYNEQFF
TGTGCCAGTAGTATGCGGGGACTAGCGGGATACAATGAGCAGTTCTTC
>TRBV29-1|TRBJ2-2|few|TRBD2
CSAGLAGAAGELFF
TGCAGCGCTGGACTAGCGGGAGCGGCCGGGGAGCTGTTTTTT